What follows describes a single T cell receptor (beta chain). This CDR3 comprises 14 residues. The germline V gene has CDR1 SGHDT and CDR2 YYEEEE. Deletions cut 3 bases from V and 1 base from J, with 8 bases between. This entry belongs to a study of OX40 agonist ivuxolimab in advanced cancers. Study as a whole: Of mixed ages from about 20 to 80 and averaging roughly 64 years, the group was approximately 80% male.

Assay used: immunoSEQ multiplex PCR; TCRdb lists only in-frame clones, some missing. This table holds under 85,000 clones, 88% found once. V usage is TRBV5-6 and J usage is TRBJ1-5; the D is unclear. This receptor was taken from an adult with an advanced solid tumor such as melanoma, head and neck, liver or kidney cancer. Sequenced material: CD4+ or CD8+ T cells sorted from blood, taken in a trial of the OX40 agonist ivuxolimab. The CDR3 loop is CASSSSVSNQPQHF. The CDR3, as DNA: TGTGCCAGCAGCTCAAGCGTCAGCAATCAGCCCCAGCATTTT.